Each of the 7 T cell receptor beta chains below was sequenced from the same sample in a study of blood T cells in healthy people across ages. Sample-barcoded 5' priming and a J-beta primer mix drove a second PCR of about 6 to 12 cycles. Each CDR3 protein is one row after TCRdb ran MiXCR on the 5' RACE reads. The sample holds 1.5 million to 2 million distinct CDR3 sequences, roughly 30% seen once. The sequencing input was blood. These receptors all come from a woman aged 25 to 45 in good health.

V usage is TRBV3-1 and J usage is TRBJ1-1; TRBD1 aligns across 7 bases. This CDR3 comprises 13 residues. From germline, CDR1 is LGHDT and CDR2 YNNKEL (reference sequence). Trimming cost V 1 base and J 8 bases; bases outside gene matches: 4. CDR3 in DNA: TGTGCCAGCAGCCAAGGAGGGGGCAGGGAAGCTTTCTTT. Protein sequence: CASSQGGGREAFF.

The chain carries TRBV20-1 and TRBJ2-4; D gene uncertain. Trimming took off 7 bases at V and 12 bases at J, with 22 bases between the two ends. This CDR3 region has 13 residues. CDR1 is DFQATT and CDR2 is SNEGSKA in the germline V gene (reference sequence). CDR3 nucleotides: TGCAGTGGAGTTCTAGGTTTGTCGCTCGGTCAGTACTTC. It encodes CSGVLGLSLGQYF.

V is TRBV19 and J is TRBJ2-1, with 9 bases aligning to TRBD2. J lost 5 bases, V lost 8 bases, and 4 bases had no gene match. In germline, CDR1 is LNHDA, CDR2 SQIVND (reference sequence). This CDR3 contains 13 residues. CDR3 sequence (DNA): TGTGCCAGTCGCGGGGGGGGGCACAATGAGCAGTTCTTC. Protein sequence: CASRGGGHNEQFF.

The V and J genes are TRBV12-3 or TRBV12-4 and TRBJ2-3, with TRBD1 identical over 9 bases. Trimming removed 6 bases from V and 3 bases from J; junction bases left unmatched: 7. The CDR3 length is 15 residues. CDR3 region: CASRIGTGSTDTQYF. In DNA, the CDR3 is TGTGCCAGCAGAATAGGGACAGGGAGTACAGATACGCAGTATTTT.

This chain connects TRBV7-9 to TRBJ2-1; D is unclear. This CDR3 comprises 15 residues. V gave up 1 base and J gave up 5 bases, with 12 bases separating them. Germline CDR1 SEHNR, CDR2 FQNEAQ (reference sequence). The CDR3 DNA follows: TGTGCCAGCAGCTTAGACCCTACCGGGCACAATGAGCAGTTCTTC. Translation: CASSLDPTGHNEQFF.

The chain recombines TRBV5-1 with TRBJ2-7; possible D gene TRBD1, 5 bases. The ends were cut back, 4 bases at V and 2 bases at J, with 13 bases in the middle. Germline V lookup: CDR1 SGHRS, CDR2 YFSETQ. The CDR3 has 14 amino acids. The CDR3 protein is CASSLRGETYEQYF. The DNA of the CDR3 is TGCGCCAGCAGCCTTAGGGGCGAAACCTACGAGCAGTACTTC.

The rearrangement joins TRBV20-1 to TRBJ1-1; tentatively, D is TRBD1 (6 bases). Germline V lookup: CDR1 DFQATT, CDR2 SNEGSKA (reference sequence). CDR3 size: 12 residues. CDR3 protein: CGGGQQNGEAFF. Here the CDR3 DNA reads TGCGGGGGCGGACAGCAGAACGGGGAAGCTTTCTTT.